The present entry profiles one T cell receptor (beta chain) with its context. Its specificity is unknown. The PCR contained 60 Vbeta and 13 Jbeta primers. Clones were sequenced by immunoSEQ multiplex PCR, and TCRdb holds only the in-frame ones, with some missing. The sample records 130,000 or so clones, 70% to 80% being singletons. The data derive from a study of cytomegalovirus exposure and HLA in healthy donors. Regarding the study as a whole: There were several of the most significant clusters that appeared linked to common viral pathogens in a later analysis.

The CDR3 runs 14 residues. CDR1 is MNHEY, CDR2 SVGAGI, per germline. Trimming shortened V by 6 bases and J by 8 bases, and 17 bases separated the two germline ends. The specimen sequenced was PBMCs. The chain combines TRBV6-5 with TRBJ2-1; D possibly corresponds to TRBD2 (5 bases). The TCR comes from a woman aged 55-69 years in good health and CMV-seronegative. CDR3 nucleotides: TGTGCCAGCAGCCTACGAGGCGGGTTAGATGAGCAGTTCTTC. Translation: CASSLRGGLDEQFF.